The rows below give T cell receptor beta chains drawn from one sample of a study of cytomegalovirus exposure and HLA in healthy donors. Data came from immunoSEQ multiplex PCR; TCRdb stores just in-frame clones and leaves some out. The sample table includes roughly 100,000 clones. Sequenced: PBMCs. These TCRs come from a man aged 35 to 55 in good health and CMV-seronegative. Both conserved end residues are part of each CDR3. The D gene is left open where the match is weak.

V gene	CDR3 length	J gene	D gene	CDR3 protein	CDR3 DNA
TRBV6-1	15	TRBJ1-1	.	CASSPTGPGNTEAFF	TGTGCCAGCAGTCCAACAGGGCCGGGGAACACTGAAGCTTTCTTT
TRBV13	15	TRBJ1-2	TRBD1	CASTGPGQGIYGYTF	TGTGCCAGCACAGGCCCGGGACAGGGGATCTATGGCTACACCTTC
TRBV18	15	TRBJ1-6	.	CASSPPRTDYSPLHF	TGTGCCAGCTCACCACCGAGGACAGACTATTCACCCCTCCACTTT
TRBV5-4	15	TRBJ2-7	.	CASSLGGGRPYEQYF	TGTGCCAGCAGCTTGGGGGGGGGCCGACCCTACGAGCAGTACTTC
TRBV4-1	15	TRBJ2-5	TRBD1	CASSQDQGGGETQYF	TGCGCCAGCAGCCAAGATCAAGGGGGCGGGGAGACCCAGTACTTC
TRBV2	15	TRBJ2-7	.	CASIPTGPSSYEQYF	TGTGCCAGCATACCAACAGGCCCGAGCTCCTACGAGCAGTACTTC
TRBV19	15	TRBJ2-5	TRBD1	CASSPGQLYQETQYF	TGTGCCAGTAGCCCGGGACAGTTGTACCAAGAGACCCAGTACTTC
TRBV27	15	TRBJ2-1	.	CASSLMSRSYNEQFF	TGTGCCAGCAGTTTAATGTCTCGCTCCTACAATGAGCAGTTCTTC
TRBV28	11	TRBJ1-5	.	CASSLNQPQHF	TGTGCCAGCAGCCTCAATCAGCCCCAGCATTTT
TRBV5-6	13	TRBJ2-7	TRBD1	CASSLRGYDEQYF	TGTGCCAGCAGCCTCAGGGGGTACGACGAGCAGTACTTC
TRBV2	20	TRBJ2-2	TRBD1	CASNEPGQGPPSMNTGELFF	TGTGCCAGCAACGAACCGGGACAGGGGCCCCCATCTATGAACACCGGGGAGCTGTTTTTT
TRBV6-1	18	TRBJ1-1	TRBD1	CASSEPGTGEFLRVGAFF	TGTGCCAGCAGTGAACCTGGGACAGGAGAATTCCTTCGGGTTGGAGCTTTCTTT
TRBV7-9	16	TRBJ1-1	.	CASSPPPAGVGTEAFF	TGTGCCAGCAGCCCACCCCCCGCGGGGGTGGGAACTGAAGCTTTCTTT
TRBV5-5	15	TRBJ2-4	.	CASSLDGERKNIQYF	TGTGCCAGCAGCTTGGATGGGGAGCGAAAAAACATTCAGTACTTC
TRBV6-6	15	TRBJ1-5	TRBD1	CASSFGQGGNQPQHF	TGTGCCAGCAGTTTTGGACAGGGTGGTAATCAGCCCCAGCATTTT
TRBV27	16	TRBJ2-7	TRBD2	CASSLSLAGWAYEQYF	TGTGCCAGCAGTTTAAGTCTAGCGGGGTGGGCCTACGAGCAGTACTTC
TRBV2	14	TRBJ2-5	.	CASMETGGQETQYF	TGTGCCAGCATGGAAACCGGGGGCCAAGAGACCCAGTACTTC
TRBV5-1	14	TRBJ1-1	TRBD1	CASSQGAANTEAFF	TGCGCCAGCAGCCAGGGGGCAGCGAACACTGAAGCTTTCTTT
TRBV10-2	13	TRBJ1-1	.	CASSGSSVTEAFF	TGCGCCAGCAGTGGAAGTTCGGTCACTGAAGCTTTCTTT
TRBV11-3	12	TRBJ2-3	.	CASSTNADTQYF	TGTGCCAGCAGCACAAACGCAGATACGCAGTATTTT
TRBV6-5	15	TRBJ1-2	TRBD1	CASSYAGQGAYGYTF	TGTGCCAGCAGCTATGCGGGACAGGGGGCGTATGGCTACACCTTC
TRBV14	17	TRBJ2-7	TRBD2	CASSQVVSGRFSYEQYF	TGTGCCAGCAGCCAAGTAGTTAGCGGGAGATTTTCCTACGAGCAGTACTTC
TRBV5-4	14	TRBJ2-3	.	CASSLKQGLDTQYF	TGTGCCAGCAGCTTGAAGCAGGGTTTAGATACGCAGTATTTT
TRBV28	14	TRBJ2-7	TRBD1	CASSVPDRAAEQYF	TGTGCCAGCAGCGTACCCGACAGGGCGGCCGAGCAGTACTTC
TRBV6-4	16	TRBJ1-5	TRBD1	CASSETGTGGSQPQHF	TGTGCCAGCAGTGAGACCGGGACAGGGGGTTCTCAGCCCCAGCATTTT
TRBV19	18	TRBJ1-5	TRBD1	CASSIMGQVSLSNQPQHF	TGTGCCAGTAGTATTATGGGACAGGTGTCCCTAAGCAATCAGCCCCAGCATTTT
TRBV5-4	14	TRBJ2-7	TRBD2	CASSSSGRAREQYF	TGTGCCAGCAGCTCTAGCGGGAGGGCGCGGGAGCAGTACTTC
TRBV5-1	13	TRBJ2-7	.	CASSWTANYEQYF	TGCGCCAGCAGCTGGACAGCTAACTACGAGCAGTACTTC
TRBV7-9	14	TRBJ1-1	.	CASSRRGGNTEAFF	TGTGCCAGCAGCCGTCGAGGGGGGAACACTGAAGCTTTCTTT
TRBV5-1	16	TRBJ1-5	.	CASSLGRGNSNQPQHF	TGCGCCAGCAGCTTGGGCAGGGGTAATAGCAATCAGCCCCAGCATTTT
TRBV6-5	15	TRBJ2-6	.	CASSRQTSGANVLTF	TGTGCCAGCAGTCGACAGACCTCTGGGGCCAACGTCCTGACTTTC